These 17 T cell receptor beta chains originate from one sample sequenced in a study of blood T cell repertoires in COVID-19 (TCRdb year 2020). The library was produced with the immunoSEQ multiplex PCR assay. In TCRdb, the immuneACCESS table is reduced to in-frame sequences with V and J assigned. These tables do not hold every clone; where another copy was compared, an unresolved V gene accounts for under half, and the others remain unexplained. For this sample there are tens of thousands of clones; about 90% appear just once. Clones ranked in the top ten supply 2.7% of the sample. Sequencing used peripheral blood. The receptor source for this set is a man between 65 and 85 years old with acute or convalescent COVID-19.

V usage is TRBV6-2 or TRBV6-3 and J usage is TRBJ2-1, with 10 bases aligning to TRBD2. CDR1 MNHEY and CDR2 SVGEGT come from the germline V gene. The CDR3 runs to 18 residues. Trimming took 2 bases from V and 6 from J; bases not matched to a gene: 13. The CDR3 sequence is CASSYGASGSGNPNEQFF. For the CDR3, the DNA is TGTGCCAGCAGTTACGGGGCTAGCGGGAGTGGTAACCCCAATGAGCAGTTCTTC.

The chain uses TRBV19 and TRBJ2-4; D remains ambiguous. The germline gives CDR1 LNHDA, CDR2 SQIVND (reference sequence). The CDR3 extends over 15 amino acids. V lost 1 base, J lost 2 bases, and 9 bases lay in between. The CDR3 loop reads CASSIGQRTKNIQYF. CDR3 nucleotides: TGTGCCAGTAGTATAGGCCAGCGTACCAAAAACATTCAGTACTTC.

This chain joins TRBV7-2 and TRBJ2-3, with D possibly matching TRBD2 (6 bases). Germline-derived CDR1 and CDR2 are SGHTA and FQGNSA. V lost 7 bases, J lost 4 bases, and 18 bases lay in between. The CDR3 runs 15 residues. CDR3 protein: CASNHRDFSADTQYF. The CDR3 bases are TGTGCCAGCAACCACCGGGACTTTAGTGCAGATACGCAGTATTTT. The full variable domain, rest sourced from reference TRBV7-2 and TRBJ2-3, is GAGVSQSPSNKVTEKGKDVELRCDPISGHTALYWYRQSLGQGLEFLIYFQGNSAPDKSGLPSDRFSAERTGGSVSTLTIQRTQQEDSAVYLCASNHRDFSADTQYFGPGTRLTVL.

The chain links TRBV11-3 to TRBJ2-7; no firm D call. Germline-derived CDR1 and CDR2 are SGHNT and YENEEA. The CDR3 consists of 15 residues. The V and J ends lost 1 base and 2 bases respectively, with 12 bases between them. The CDR3 bases are TGTGCCAGCAGCTTAGTAATCCCTCCCCCCTACGAGCAGTACTTC. Translating gives CASSLVIPPPYEQYF.

The V gene is TRBV6-5, the J gene TRBJ1-6; 9 bases agree with TRBD1. Per germline, CDR1 MNHEY and CDR2 SVGAGI. V lost 6 bases, J lost 14 bases, and 14 bases stayed unmatched. The CDR3 is made up of 15 amino acids. The CDR3 coding sequence is TGTGCCAGCAGCACCCCAGACAGGGGGGAATTTACCCTCCACTTT. It translates to CASSTPDRGEFTLHF.

This clone is a singleton in its sample. V gene TRBV19 combines with J gene TRBJ2-5; 9 nucleotides agree with TRBD1. The germline V gene has CDR1 LNHDA and CDR2 SQIVND (reference sequence). The CDR3 is made up of 16 amino acids. V dropped 3 bases and J dropped 5; count of bases not matched to a gene: 10. CDR3 DNA: TGTGCCAGTAGTATTTCTTCACAGGGGGCACACGAGACCCAGTACTTC. Its translation is CASSISSQGAHETQYF.

The DNA of the CDR3 is TGTGCCAGCACTGGCAGGGGTAGTGAAAAACTGTTTTTT. Translated: CASTGRGSEKLFF. The V and J genes are TRBV2 and TRBJ1-4, with a tentative D call TRBD1 (6 bases). The CDR3 sequence is 13 residues long. CDR1 and CDR2 from the germline V gene are SNHLY and FYNNEI. Trimming left V 7 bases short and J 7 bases short, with 13 bases between.

As concerns this clone: Additional DNA sequences in this sample encode the identical CDR3. The genes are TRBV5-6 and TRBJ1-3; the D is unclear. CDR1 and CDR2 (germline): SGHDT, YYEEEE. CDR3 length equals 14 residues. V was clipped by 1 base and J by 0 bases, with 5 bases between them. CDR3 sequence reads: CASSLLVSGNTIYF. In DNA form, the CDR3 reads TGTGCCAGCAGCTTGCTTGTCTCTGGAAACACCATATATTTT.

This clone is a singleton in its sample. The genes are TRBV4-3 and TRBJ2-7; TRBD1 matches at 8 bases. The germline V gene has CDR1 LGHNA and CDR2 YSLEER. With 1 base clipped from V and 3 bases from J, the junction kept 5 bases outside the gene matches. The CDR3 extends over 15 amino acids. CDR3 in amino acids: CASSQGQGADYEQYF. Here the CDR3 DNA reads TGCGCCAGCAGCCAAGGTCAGGGGGCTGACTACGAGCAGTACTTC.

V and J are TRBV30 and TRBJ1-6; the D gene is possibly TRBD1 (6 bases). The CDR3 consists of 15 residues. Germline V gives CDR1 GTSNPN, CDR2 SVGIG (reference sequence). V dropped 0 bases and J dropped 9 bases, with 15 bases sitting between them. This chain's CDR3 is CAWSVPDRNSSPLHF. CDR3 DNA sequence: TGTGCCTGGAGTGTACCGGACAGAAACTCTTCACCCCTCCACTTT.

The CDR3 region is CASSSTPERLSDEQYF. For the CDR3, the DNA is TGTGCCAGCAGCTCGACCCCCGAACGACTGAGTGACGAGCAGTACTTC. V and J are TRBV3-1 (or the pseudogene TRBV3-2) and TRBJ2-7, with D unclear. The CDR3 loop spans 16 amino acids. V shed 5 bases and J shed 5 bases, with 22 bases lying between them. CDR1 and CDR2 (germline): LGHDT, YNNKEL (reference sequence).

V usage is TRBV19 and J usage is TRBJ1-1; TRBD1 is a possible D gene (5 bases). CDR3 length equals 14 residues. Deletions cut 8 bases from V and 2 bases from J, with 15 bases between. Germline values: CDR1 LNHDA, CDR2 SQIVND (reference sequence). CDR3 loop: CASGVGGINTEAFF. As DNA, the CDR3 is TGTGCCAGTGGTGTTGGGGGGATAAACACTGAAGCTTTCTTT.

This clone was counted once. This chain connects TRBV19 to TRBJ1-6, with a possible D match to TRBD1 (5 bases). Germline V lookup: CDR1 LNHDA, CDR2 SQIVND (reference sequence). The CDR3 spans 15 residues. The V end lost 6 bases, the J end lost 9 bases, and 18 bases lay between the germline ends. CDR3 coding DNA: TGTGCCAGTAGCGACGGGGGGGGAGTAAGTTCACCCCTCCACTTT. The encoded protein is CASSDGGGVSSPLHF.

This chain uses TRBV6-5 with TRBJ1-1, with TRBD1 matching over 7 bases. The CDR3 has 14 amino acids. Germline-derived CDR1 and CDR2 are MNHEY and SVGAGI. Unmatched junction bases numbered 6, after V lost 6 bases and J lost 2 bases. CDR3 in amino acids: CASRNTGVNTEAFF. As DNA, the CDR3 is TGTGCCAGCAGGAATACAGGGGTCAACACTGAAGCTTTCTTT.

The V and J genes are TRBV3-1 (or the pseudogene TRBV3-2) and TRBJ1-1; D is unresolved. The CDR3 sequence is 14 residues long. Germline V CDR1 and CDR2: LGHDT, YNNKEL (reference sequence). With 0 bases removed from V and 4 bases from J, the gap between germline ends came to 9 bases. CDR3 amino acids: CASSQDIRITEAFF. In DNA, the CDR3 is TGTGCCAGCAGCCAAGATATTAGAATCACTGAAGCTTTCTTT.

This chain links TRBV6-1 with TRBJ2-3; 7 bases align to TRBD2. V lost 3 bases, J lost 2 bases, and 11 bases stayed unmatched. The CDR3 totals 17 residues. The V gene's germline CDR1 is MNHNS and CDR2 SASEGT. DNA of the CDR3: TGTGCCAGCAGTGACGGCTGGCTAGCGGCTTACACAGATACGCAGTATTTT. Amino acid sequence: CASSDGWLAAYTDTQYF.

This sequence joins TRBV29-1 and TRBJ2-7; possibly TRBD1 for D (5 bases). CDR3 size: 12 residues. Trimming cost V 0 bases and J 5 bases, with 8 bases left between them. Germline V gene sequence: CDR1 SQVTM, CDR2 ANQGSEA. The CDR3 coding sequence is TGCAGCGTTGAAGAAGGGGCCCACGAGCAGTACTTC. This encodes CSVEEGAHEQYF.